The TCR beta chain under discussion was sequenced for a study of T cell responses to AZD1222 COVID-19 vaccine. Broader study findings: Spike-specific TCR depth and breadth grew after two AZD1222 doses.

The CDR3 loop spans 16 amino acids. Germline-derived CDR1 and CDR2 are MGHRA and YSYEKL. Trimming stripped 0 bases from V and 4 bases from J, with 13 bases between. The method was immunoSEQ multiplex PCR; TCRdb's version includes in-frame clones alone and lacks a portion of them. The table records about 98,000 clones, approximately 88% of them present only once. As concerns this clone: The antigen is not known.

This clonotype originated in an adult in good health. The V and J genes are TRBV4-1 and TRBJ1-5, with unresolved D. This specimen was peripheral blood, taken on day 0 of AZD1222 vaccination. In nucleotides, the CDR3 is TGCGCCAGCAGCCAAGAACCCAGTCAGGCGAATCAGCCCCAGCATTTT. Amino acids: CASSQEPSQANQPQHF.